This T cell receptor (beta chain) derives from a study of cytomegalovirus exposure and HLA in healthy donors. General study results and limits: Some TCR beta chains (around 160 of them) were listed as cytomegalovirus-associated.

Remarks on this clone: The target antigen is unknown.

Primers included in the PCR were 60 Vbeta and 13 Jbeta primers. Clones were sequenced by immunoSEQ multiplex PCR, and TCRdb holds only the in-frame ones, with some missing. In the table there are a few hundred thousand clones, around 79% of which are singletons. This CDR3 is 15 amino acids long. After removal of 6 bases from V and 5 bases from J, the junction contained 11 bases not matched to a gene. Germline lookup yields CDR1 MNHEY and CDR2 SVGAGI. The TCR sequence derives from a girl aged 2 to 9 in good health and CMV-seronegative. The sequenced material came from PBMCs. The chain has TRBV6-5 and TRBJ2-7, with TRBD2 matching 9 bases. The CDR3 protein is CASRYSGGTIHEQYF. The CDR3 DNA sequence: TGTGCCAGCAGGTATAGCGGGGGAACGATCCACGAGCAGTACTTC.